The clone carrying this TCR beta chain was recorded once. Measured with immunoSEQ multiplex PCR; TCRdb has only the in-frame clones, and not every one. The sample has 9,500 to 15,000 clones, around 80% seen once; the top ten hold around 32%. The germline V gene encodes CDR1 SQVTM and CDR2 ANQGSEA. This CDR3 comprises 13 residues. V was cut by 5 bases and J by 2 bases, with 12 bases left in between. This sample was included in a study of radiotherapy plus CTLA-4 blockade in lung cancer. For the study at large: Objective responses were recorded in roughly 17% of patients, with disease control recorded in 30% to 35%.

The receptor was isolated from a human donor with non-small cell lung cancer that progressed on radiotherapy plus ipilimumab. Sequencing was performed on peripheral blood, taken from a patient treated with radiotherapy plus ipilimumab. This chain joins TRBV29-1 and TRBJ2-5; perhaps TRBD2 as D (6 bases). CDR3 region: CSVRGMGQETQYF. The CDR3 nucleotides are TGCAGCGTTCGGGGGATGGGGCAAGAGACCCAGTACTTC. Full variable domain (rest looked up from reference TRBV29-1 and TRBJ2-5): SAVISQKPSRDICQRGTSLTIQCQVDSQVTMMFWYRQQPGQSLTLIATANQGSEATYESGFVIDKFPISRPNLTFSTLTVSNMSPEDSSIYLCSVRGMGQETQYFGPGTRLLVL.